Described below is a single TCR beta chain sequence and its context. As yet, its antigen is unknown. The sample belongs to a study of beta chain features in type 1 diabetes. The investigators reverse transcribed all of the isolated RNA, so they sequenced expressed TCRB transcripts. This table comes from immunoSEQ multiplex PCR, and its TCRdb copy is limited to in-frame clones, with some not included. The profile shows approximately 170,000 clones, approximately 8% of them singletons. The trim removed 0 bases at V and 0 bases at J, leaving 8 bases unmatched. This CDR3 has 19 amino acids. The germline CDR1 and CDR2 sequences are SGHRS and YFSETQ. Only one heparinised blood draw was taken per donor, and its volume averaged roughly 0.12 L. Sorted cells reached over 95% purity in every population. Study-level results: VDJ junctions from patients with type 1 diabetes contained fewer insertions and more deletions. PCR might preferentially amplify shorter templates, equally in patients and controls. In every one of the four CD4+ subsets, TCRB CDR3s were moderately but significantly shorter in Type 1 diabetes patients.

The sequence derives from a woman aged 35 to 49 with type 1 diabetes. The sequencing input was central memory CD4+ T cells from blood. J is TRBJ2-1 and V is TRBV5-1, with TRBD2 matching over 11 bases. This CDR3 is CASSLGLAGGGSSYNEQFF. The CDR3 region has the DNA TGCGCCAGCAGCTTGGGGCTAGCGGGAGGAGGGAGCTCCTACAATGAGCAGTTCTTC.